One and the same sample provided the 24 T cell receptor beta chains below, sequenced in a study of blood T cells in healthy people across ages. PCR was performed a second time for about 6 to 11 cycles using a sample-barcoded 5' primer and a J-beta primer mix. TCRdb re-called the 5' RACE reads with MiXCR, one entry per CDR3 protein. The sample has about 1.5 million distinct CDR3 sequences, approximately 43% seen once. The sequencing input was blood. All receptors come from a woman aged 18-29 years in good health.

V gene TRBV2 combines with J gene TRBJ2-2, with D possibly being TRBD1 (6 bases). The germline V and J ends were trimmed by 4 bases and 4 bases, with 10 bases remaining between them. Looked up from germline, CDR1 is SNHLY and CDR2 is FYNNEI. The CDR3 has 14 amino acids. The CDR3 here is CASSVRTATGELFF. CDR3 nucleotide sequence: TGTGCCAGCAGTGTACGGACAGCCACCGGGGAGCTGTTTTTT.

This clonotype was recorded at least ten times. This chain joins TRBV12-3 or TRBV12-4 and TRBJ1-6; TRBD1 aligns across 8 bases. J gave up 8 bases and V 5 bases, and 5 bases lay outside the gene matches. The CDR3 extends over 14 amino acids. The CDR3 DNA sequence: TGTGCCAGCAGTCTAGGACAGGGATATTCACCCCTCCACTTT. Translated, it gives CASSLGQGYSPLHF.

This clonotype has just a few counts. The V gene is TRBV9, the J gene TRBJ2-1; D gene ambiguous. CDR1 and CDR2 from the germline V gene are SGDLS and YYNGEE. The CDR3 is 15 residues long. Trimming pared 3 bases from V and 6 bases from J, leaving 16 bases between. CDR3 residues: CASSASSYPGNEQFF. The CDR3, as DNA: TGTGCCAGCAGCGCATCCTCTTATCCAGGCAATGAGCAGTTCTTC.

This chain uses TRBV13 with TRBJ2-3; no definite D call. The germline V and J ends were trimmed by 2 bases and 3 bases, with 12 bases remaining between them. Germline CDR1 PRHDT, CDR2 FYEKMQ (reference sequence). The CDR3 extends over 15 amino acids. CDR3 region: CASSLSEDKTDTQYF. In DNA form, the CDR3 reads TGTGCCAGCAGCTTAAGCGAGGATAAAACAGATACGCAGTATTTT.

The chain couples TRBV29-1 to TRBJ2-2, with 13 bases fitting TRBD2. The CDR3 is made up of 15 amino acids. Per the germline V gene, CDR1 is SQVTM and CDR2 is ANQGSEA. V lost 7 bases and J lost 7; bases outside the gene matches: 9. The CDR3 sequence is CSARRTSGSNGELFF. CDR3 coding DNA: TGCAGCGCCCGGAGGACTAGCGGGAGTAACGGGGAGCTGTTTTTT.

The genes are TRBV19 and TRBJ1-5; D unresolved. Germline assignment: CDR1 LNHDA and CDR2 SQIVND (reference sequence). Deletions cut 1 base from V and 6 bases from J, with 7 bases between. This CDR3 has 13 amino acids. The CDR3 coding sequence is TGTGCCAGTAGTATAGGCCTTCGTCAGCCCCAGCATTTT. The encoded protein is CASSIGLRQPQHF.

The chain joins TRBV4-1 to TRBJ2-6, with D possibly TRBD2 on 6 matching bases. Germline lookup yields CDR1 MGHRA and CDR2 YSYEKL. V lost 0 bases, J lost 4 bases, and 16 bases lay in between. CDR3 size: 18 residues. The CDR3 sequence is CASSQDRGGRKGANVLTF. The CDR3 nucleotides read TGCGCCAGCAGCCAAGATAGGGGAGGAAGAAAAGGGGCCAACGTCCTGACTTTC.

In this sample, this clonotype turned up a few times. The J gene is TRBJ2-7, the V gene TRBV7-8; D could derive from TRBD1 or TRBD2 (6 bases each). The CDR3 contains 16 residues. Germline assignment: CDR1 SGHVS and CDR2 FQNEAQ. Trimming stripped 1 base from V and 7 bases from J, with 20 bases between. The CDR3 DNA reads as TGTGCCAGCAGCTTAGTTGGGGGGCTCACCTACAATGAGCAGTACTTC. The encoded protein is CASSLVGGLTYNEQYF.

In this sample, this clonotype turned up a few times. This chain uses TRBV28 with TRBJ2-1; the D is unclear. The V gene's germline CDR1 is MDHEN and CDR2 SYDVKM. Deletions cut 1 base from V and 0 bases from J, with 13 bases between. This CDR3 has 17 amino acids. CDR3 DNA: TGTGCCAGCAGTTTATCGCGAAGGTGGAGCTCCTACAATGAGCAGTTCTTC. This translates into CASSLSRRWSSYNEQFF. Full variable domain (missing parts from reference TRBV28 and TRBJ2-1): DVKVTQSSRYLVKRTGEKVFLECVQDMDHENMFWYRQDPGLGLRLIYFSYDVKMKEKGDIPEGYSVSREKKERFSLILESASTNQTSMYLCASSLSRRWSSYNEQFFGPGTRLTVL.

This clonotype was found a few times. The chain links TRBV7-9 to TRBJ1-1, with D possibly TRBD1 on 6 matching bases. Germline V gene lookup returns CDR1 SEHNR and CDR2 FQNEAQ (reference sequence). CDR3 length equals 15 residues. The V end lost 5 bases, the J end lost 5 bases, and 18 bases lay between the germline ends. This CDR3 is CASSTDGGLGTEAFF. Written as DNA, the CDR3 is TGTGCCAGCAGCACCGACGGGGGCTTGGGGACTGAAGCTTTCTTT.

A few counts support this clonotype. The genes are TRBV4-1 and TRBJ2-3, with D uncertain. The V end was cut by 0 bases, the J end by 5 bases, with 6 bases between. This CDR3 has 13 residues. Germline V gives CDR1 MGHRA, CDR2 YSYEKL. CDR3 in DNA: TGCGCCAGCAGCCAAGAGGTAGGAGATACGCAGTATTTT. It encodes CASSQEVGDTQYF.

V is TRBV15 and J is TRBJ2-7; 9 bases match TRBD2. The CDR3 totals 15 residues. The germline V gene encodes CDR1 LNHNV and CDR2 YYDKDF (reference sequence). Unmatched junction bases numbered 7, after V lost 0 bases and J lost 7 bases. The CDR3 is CATSRDFAGGGEQYF. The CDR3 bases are TGTGCCACCAGCAGAGATTTTGCGGGAGGGGGTGAGCAGTACTTC.

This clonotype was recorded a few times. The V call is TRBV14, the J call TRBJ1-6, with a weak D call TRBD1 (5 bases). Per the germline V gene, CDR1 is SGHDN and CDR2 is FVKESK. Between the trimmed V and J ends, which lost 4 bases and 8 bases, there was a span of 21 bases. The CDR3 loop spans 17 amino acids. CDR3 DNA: TGTGCCAGCAGCCCCTACGAAGGGACTGCGACGGATTCACCCCTCCACTTT. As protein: CASSPYEGTATDSPLHF. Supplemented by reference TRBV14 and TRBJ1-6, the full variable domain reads EAGVTQFPSHSVIEKGQTVTLRCDPISGHDNLYWYRRVMGKEIKFLLHFVKESKQDESGMPNNRFLAERTGGTYSTLKVQPAELEDSGVYFCASSPYEGTATDSPLHFGNGTRLTVT.

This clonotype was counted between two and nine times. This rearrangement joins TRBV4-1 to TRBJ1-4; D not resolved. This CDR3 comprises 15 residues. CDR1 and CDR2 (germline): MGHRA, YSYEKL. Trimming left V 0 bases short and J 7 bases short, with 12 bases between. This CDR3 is CASSQDQPVGEKLFF. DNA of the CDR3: TGCGCCAGCAGCCAAGATCAGCCTGTCGGTGAAAAACTGTTTTTT.

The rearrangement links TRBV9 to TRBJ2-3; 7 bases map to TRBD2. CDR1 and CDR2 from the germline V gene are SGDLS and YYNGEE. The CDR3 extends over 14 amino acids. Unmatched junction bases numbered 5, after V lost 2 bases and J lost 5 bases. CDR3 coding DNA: TGTGCCAGCAGCGTCACGGGAGGTAAAGATACGCAGTATTTT. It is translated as CASSVTGGKDTQYF. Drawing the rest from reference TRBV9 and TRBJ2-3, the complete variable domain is DSGVTQTPKHLITATGQRVTLRCSPRSGDLSVYWYQQSLDQGLQFLIQYYNGEERAKGNILERFSAQQFPDLHSELNLSSLELGDSALYFCASSVTGGKDTQYFGPGTRLTVL.

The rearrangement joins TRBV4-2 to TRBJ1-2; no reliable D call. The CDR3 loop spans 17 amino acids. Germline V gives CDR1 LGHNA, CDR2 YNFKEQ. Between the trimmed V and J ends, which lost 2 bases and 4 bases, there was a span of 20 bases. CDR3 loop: CASSQSSPIGDSYGYTF. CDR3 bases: TGTGCCAGCAGCCAATCCTCACCAATCGGGGATTCCTATGGCTACACCTTC.

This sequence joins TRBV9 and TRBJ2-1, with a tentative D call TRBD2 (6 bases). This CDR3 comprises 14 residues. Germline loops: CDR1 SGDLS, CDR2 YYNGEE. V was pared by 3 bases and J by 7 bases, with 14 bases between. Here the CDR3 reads CASSGRRELNEQFF. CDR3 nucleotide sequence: TGTGCCAGCAGCGGCCGGAGGGAGTTGAATGAGCAGTTCTTC.

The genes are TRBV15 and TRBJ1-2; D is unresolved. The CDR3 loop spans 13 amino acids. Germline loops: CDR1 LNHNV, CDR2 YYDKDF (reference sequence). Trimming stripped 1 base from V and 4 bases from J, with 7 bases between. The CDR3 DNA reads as TGTGCCACCAGCAGAGGAGGTTTCTATGGCTACACCTTC. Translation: CATSRGGFYGYTF.

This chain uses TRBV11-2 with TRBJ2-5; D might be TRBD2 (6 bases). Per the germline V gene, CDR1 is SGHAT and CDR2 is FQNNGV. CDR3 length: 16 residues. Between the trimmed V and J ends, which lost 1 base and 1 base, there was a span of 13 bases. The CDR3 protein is CASSLVLAGFQETQYF. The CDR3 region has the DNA TGTGCCAGCAGCTTAGTCTTGGCGGGATTCCAAGAGACCCAGTACTTC.

CDR3 DNA: TGTGCCAGCAGCTTAGTTTCGCGGGGCTATTGGGATACGCAGTATTTT. Protein product: CASSLVSRGYWDTQYF. The chain uses TRBV11-2 and TRBJ2-3; TRBD2 is a possible D gene (6 bases). Deletions cut 1 base from V and 6 bases from J, with 17 bases between. CDR3 size: 16 residues. Germline CDR1 and CDR2: SGHAT and FQNNGV.

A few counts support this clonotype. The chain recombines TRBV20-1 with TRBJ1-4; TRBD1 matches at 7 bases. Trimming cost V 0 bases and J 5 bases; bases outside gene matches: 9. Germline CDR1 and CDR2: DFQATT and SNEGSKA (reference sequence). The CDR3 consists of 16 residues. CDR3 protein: CSARDPYTGANEKLFF. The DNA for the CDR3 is TGCAGTGCTAGAGATCCCTATACAGGGGCGAATGAAAAACTGTTTTTT.

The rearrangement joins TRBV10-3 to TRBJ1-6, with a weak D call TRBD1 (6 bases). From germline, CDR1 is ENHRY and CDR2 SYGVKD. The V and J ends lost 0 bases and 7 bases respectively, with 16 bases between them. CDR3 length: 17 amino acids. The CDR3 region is CAISESSSQGYNSPLHF. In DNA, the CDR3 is TGTGCCATCAGTGAGTCGAGTTCACAGGGATACAATTCACCCCTCCACTTT.

The CDR3 sequence is CSARSPPRTSYNEQFF. The CDR3 DNA reads as TGCAGTGCTAGATCCCCTCCCCGGACGTCCTACAATGAGCAGTTCTTC. The gene calls are TRBV20-1 and TRBJ2-1; the D is unclear. Germline V gene data show CDR1 as DFQATT and CDR2 as SNEGSKA (reference sequence). CDR3 length equals 16 residues. V was cut by 2 bases and J by 1 base, with 15 bases left in between.

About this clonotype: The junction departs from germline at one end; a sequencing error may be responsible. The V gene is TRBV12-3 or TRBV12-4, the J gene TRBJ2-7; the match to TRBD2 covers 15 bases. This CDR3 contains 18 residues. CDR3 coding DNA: TGTGCCAACAGTCCGGGACTAGCGGGAGGCTATAGCTCCTACGAGCAGTACTTC. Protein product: CANSPGLAGGYSSYEQYF.